A single sample is the source of the 32 T cell receptor beta chains below, sequenced in a study of glioma-infiltrating T cells after dendritic cell vaccination. Clones were sequenced by immunoSEQ multiplex PCR, and TCRdb holds only the in-frame ones, with some missing. The data hold more than 95,000 clones, with 90% observed a single time. Time point noted: after dendritic cell vaccination, including at tumor progression/relapse. The sample in question was blood, obtained after dendritic cell vaccination. Receptor source: a human donor with glioblastoma.

V and J are TRBV2 and TRBJ2-5; TRBD2 agrees at 11 bases. CDR3 length equals 16 residues. Looked up from germline, CDR1 is SNHLY and CDR2 is FYNNEI. V gave up 2 bases and J gave up 4 bases; unmatched junction bases: 6. CDR3 coding DNA: TGTGCCAGCAGTGAAAATAGCGGGAGGGCCGGAGAGACCCAGTACTTC. The encoded protein is CASSENSGRAGETQYF.

This clone was seen only once. The chain uses TRBV6-6 and TRBJ1-1; 7 bases agree with TRBD1. This CDR3 has 13 amino acids. With 6 bases clipped from V and 3 bases from J, the junction kept 4 bases outside the gene matches. The germline CDR1 and CDR2 sequences are MNHNY and SVGAGI (reference sequence). CDR3 amino acids: CASSPDRDTEAFF. The CDR3 coding sequence is TGTGCCAGCAGCCCCGACAGGGACACTGAAGCTTTCTTT.

This chain uses TRBV5-6 with TRBJ1-5; D ambiguous. The germline gives CDR1 SGHDT, CDR2 YYEEEE. The CDR3 has 15 amino acids. V lost 1 base and J 0 bases, leaving 8 bases between the germline ends. Here the CDR3 reads CASSLYSVSNQPQHF. The CDR3 region has the DNA TGTGCCAGCAGCTTGTATTCGGTTAGCAATCAGCCCCAGCATTTT.

This clone has a single count. The rearrangement uses TRBV19 and TRBJ2-3, with a possible D match to TRBD1 (6 bases). The CDR3 is 9 residues long. V was clipped by 8 bases and J by 14 bases, with 11 bases between them. Germline loops: CDR1 LNHDA, CDR2 SQIVND (reference sequence). The CDR3 coding sequence is TGTGCCAGTGAACAGGGAAGGTATTTT. Translated, it gives CASEQGRYF.

This chain uses TRBV7-9 with TRBJ1-2, with D maybe TRBD1 (5 bases). With 4 bases removed from V and 8 bases from J, the gap between germline ends came to 20 bases. The germline gives CDR1 SEHNR, CDR2 FQNEAQ (reference sequence). The CDR3 length is 15 residues. CDR3: CASSSNARGGEGYTF. The CDR3 DNA is TGTGCCAGCAGCTCCAACGCCCGGGGGGGTGAGGGCTACACCTTC.

The CDR3 spells CASSQEVGGEAFF. The CDR3 DNA sequence: TGTGCCAGCAGCCAAGAAGTAGGCGGTGAAGCTTTCTTT. This rearrangement joins TRBV4-2 to TRBJ1-1; D is unresolved. CDR1 LGHNA and CDR2 YNFKEQ come from the germline V gene. This CDR3 comprises 13 residues. Trimming removed 0 bases at V and 7 bases at J, with 9 bases between.

V usage is TRBV5-1 and J usage is TRBJ2-1; 7 bases are a match to TRBD1. The CDR3 loop spans 14 amino acids. Germline V gene data show CDR1 as SGHRS and CDR2 as YFSETQ. J lost 7 bases, V lost 4 bases, and 8 bases had no gene match. The CDR3 loop is CASSPGQAVNEQFF. CDR3 DNA: TGCGCCAGCAGCCCAGGACAGGCGGTTAATGAGCAGTTCTTC.

V and J are TRBV6-6 and TRBJ2-5; 11 positions match TRBD2. With V trimmed by 6 bases and J by 4 bases, 10 bases remained unmatched. The V gene's germline CDR1 is MNHNY and CDR2 SVGAGI (reference sequence). The CDR3 runs 16 residues. For the CDR3, the DNA is TGTGCCAGCAGCTACCCCGGGACTAGCGGAAGAGAGACCCAGTACTTC. Protein: CASSYPGTSGRETQYF.

The chain joins TRBV19 to TRBJ1-1, with D possibly being TRBD1 (6 bases). Per the germline V gene, CDR1 is LNHDA and CDR2 is SQIVND (reference sequence). The CDR3 has 16 residues. Deletions cut 3 bases from V and 1 base from J, with 15 bases between. The CDR3 loop is CASSINQGTSNTEAFF. The CDR3 coding sequence is TGTGCCAGTAGTATCAATCAGGGGACCTCGAACACTGAAGCTTTCTTT.

The CDR3 bases are TGTGCCAGCAGCCCAGGGGGCTACACAGATACGCAGTATTTT. Its translation is CASSPGGYTDTQYF. This rearrangement joins TRBV6-5 to TRBJ2-3; 8 bases agree with TRBD1. Germline CDR1 reads MNHEY; CDR2 reads SVGAGI. This CDR3 spans 14 amino acids. J was trimmed by 2 bases and V by 6 bases; bases with no gene match: 4.

In its sample, this clone was seen once. This chain links TRBV6-1 with TRBJ2-7, with TRBD2 matching 13 bases. Germline lookup yields CDR1 MNHNS and CDR2 SASEGT. Unmatched junction bases numbered 2, after V lost 6 bases and J lost 3 bases. This CDR3 has 14 amino acids. The CDR3 protein is CASSGLAGDYEQYF. Written as DNA, the CDR3 is TGTGCCAGCAGCGGACTAGCGGGAGACTACGAGCAGTACTTC.

The rearrangement links TRBV10-3 to TRBJ2-5, with D possibly matching TRBD2 (6 bases). Germline V gives CDR1 ENHRY, CDR2 SYGVKD. Trimming took 5 bases from V and 2 from J, leaving 12 bases between them. This CDR3 region has 14 residues. For the CDR3, the DNA is TGTGCCATCAGTCAAGGACGGGGGCAAGAGACCCAGTACTTC. It is translated as CAISQGRGQETQYF.

V usage is TRBV2 and J usage is TRBJ1-1; no clear D gene. The CDR3 loop spans 14 amino acids. V was pared by 4 bases and J by 5 bases, with 14 bases between. CDR1 is SNHLY and CDR2 is FYNNEI in the germline V gene. The CDR3 region has the DNA TGTGCCAGCAGTGTGGAAGGCGCCGGGACTGAAGCTTTCTTT. It is translated as CASSVEGAGTEAFF.

The genes are TRBV2 and TRBJ2-5, with a tentative D call TRBD2 (5 bases). The V end lost 0 bases, the J end lost 10 bases, and 12 bases lay between the germline ends. The CDR3 extends over 13 amino acids. The germline V gene has CDR1 SNHLY and CDR2 FYNNEI. CDR3 sequence: CASSEALGGVQYF. CDR3 sequence (DNA): TGTGCCAGCAGTGAAGCGCTTGGAGGCGTCCAGTACTTC.

The chain links TRBV30 to TRBJ1-6; 9 nucleotides agree with TRBD1. CDR1 and CDR2 (germline): GTSNPN, SVGIG (reference sequence). J lost 5 bases, V lost 0 bases, and 2 bases had no gene match. The CDR3 has 15 amino acids. CDR3 residues: CAWSVGDRDNSPLHF. The DNA of the CDR3 is TGTGCCTGGAGTGTAGGGGACAGGGATAATTCACCCCTCCACTTT.

V usage is TRBV28 and J usage is TRBJ1-1, with 7 positions matching TRBD1. The CDR3 covers 13 residues. Germline-derived CDR1 and CDR2 are MDHEN and SYDVKM. The J segment lost 3 bases and the V segment lost 7 bases, leaving 5 bases of the junction unmatched. This CDR3 reads CASKGGGYTEAFF. The CDR3 DNA sequence: TGTGCCAGCAAAGGGGGCGGCTACACTGAAGCTTTCTTT.

CDR3 region: CASSARQGLAEAFF. The CDR3 nucleotides read TGTGCCAGCAGTGCGAGACAGGGACTGGCTGAAGCTTTCTTT. The rearrangement uses TRBV6-1 and TRBJ1-1; 7 nucleotides align to TRBD1. V gave up 4 bases and J gave up 6 bases; unmatched junction bases: 8. This CDR3 is 14 amino acids long. Germline lookup yields CDR1 MNHNS and CDR2 SASEGT.

This clone turned up a few times. The chain employs TRBV7-9 and TRBJ2-1; TRBD2 agrees at 7 bases. V lost 6 bases, J lost 9 bases, and 8 bases stayed unmatched. The length of the CDR3 is 13 residues. In germline, CDR1 is SEHNR, CDR2 FQNEAQ (reference sequence). This CDR3 is CASRQGGMGEQFF. The DNA of the CDR3 is TGTGCCAGCAGGCAGGGAGGGATGGGTGAGCAGTTCTTC.

The CDR3 loop is CASSPTGSGDYEQYF. CDR3 nucleotides: TGCGCCAGCAGCCCGACGGGTAGCGGGGACTACGAGCAGTACTTC. The chain uses TRBV5-1 and TRBJ2-7; 8 positions agree with TRBD2. The germline V gene encodes CDR1 SGHRS and CDR2 YFSETQ. This CDR3 is built from 15 residues. Losses at the gene ends were 4 bases for V and 3 bases for J; bases not matched to a gene: 9.

The chain carries TRBV30 and TRBJ1-4; tentative D call: TRBD1 (5 bases). The CDR3 is 14 amino acids. Trimming took off 4 bases at V and 8 bases at J, with 17 bases between the two ends. CDR1 is GTSNPN and CDR2 is SVGIG in the germline V gene (reference sequence). The CDR3 spells CAWTRTDRREKLFF. The CDR3 DNA reads as TGTGCCTGGACCCGAACTGACAGAAGGGAAAAACTGTTTTTT.

The rearrangement uses TRBV6-5 and TRBJ2-7, with TRBD2 as a possible D gene (5 bases). The V and J ends lost 5 bases and 2 bases respectively, with 10 bases between them. Germline loops: CDR1 MNHEY, CDR2 SVGAGI. The CDR3 loop spans 13 amino acids. The CDR3 DNA follows: TGTGCCAGCAGTCGCGGGTTAGCCTACGAGCAGTACTTC. This translates into CASSRGLAYEQYF.

This chain joins TRBV11-2 and TRBJ2-1; the match to TRBD1 covers 7 bases. Trimming took 4 bases from V and 2 from J; bases not matched to a gene: 5. Germline V gene sequence: CDR1 SGHAT, CDR2 FQNNGV. This CDR3 contains 15 residues. Written as DNA, the CDR3 is TGTGCCAGCAGCTCACAGGGGTATCCCTACAATGAGCAGTTCTTC. It is translated as CASSSQGYPYNEQFF.

The chain uses TRBV6-5 and TRBJ2-2, with TRBD1 as a possible D gene (5 bases). Trimming removed 6 bases at V and 2 bases at J, with 10 bases between. Germline CDR1 and CDR2: MNHEY and SVGAGI. This CDR3 is built from 14 residues. The CDR3 protein is CASSLGQNTGELFF. The CDR3 DNA reads TGTGCCAGCAGCCTCGGACAAAACACCGGGGAGCTGTTTTTT.

On this clone: Additional DNA sequences in this sample encode the identical CDR3. The rearrangement links TRBV5-1 to TRBJ1-5, with D tentatively TRBD1 (5 bases). V lost 0 bases and J lost 6, with 10 bases in between. This CDR3 has 14 amino acids. Germline V CDR1 and CDR2: SGHRS, YFSETQ. CDR3 in amino acids: CASSLGQGGQPQHF. DNA for the CDR3: TGCGCCAGCAGCTTGGGGCAGGGCGGTCAGCCCCAGCATTTT. Full variable domain (remainder filled in from reference TRBV5-1 and TRBJ1-5): KAGVTQTPRYLIKTRGQQVTLSCSPISGHRSVSWYQQTPGQGLQFLFEYFSETQRNKGNFPGRFSGRQFSNSRSEMNVSTLELGDSALYLCASSLGQGGQPQHFGDGTRLSIL.

This clone has just a few counts. J is TRBJ1-1 and V is TRBV2; possible D gene TRBD1, 5 bases. Germline V gene sequence: CDR1 SNHLY, CDR2 FYNNEI. Trimming left V 5 bases short and J 2 bases short, with 12 bases between. The CDR3 is 14 residues long. The CDR3 spells CASSRDTGNTEAFF. The DNA of the CDR3 is TGTGCCAGCAGTCGTGATACAGGAAACACTGAAGCTTTCTTT.

The genes are TRBV6-1 and TRBJ2-2; possible D gene TRBD2, 7 bases. This CDR3 has 16 amino acids. Germline V gene lookup returns CDR1 MNHNS and CDR2 SASEGT. V lost 3 bases, J lost 2 bases, and 13 bases lay in between. CDR3 in amino acids: CASSDLGGRNTGELFF. CDR3 in DNA: TGTGCCAGCAGTGACCTGGGGGGGCGAAACACCGGGGAGCTGTTTTTT.

The V gene is TRBV19, the J gene TRBJ1-1; 9 nucleotides align to TRBD1. V was clipped by 6 bases and J by 1 base; unmatched bases: 3. This CDR3 is built from 14 residues. Germline lookup yields CDR1 LNHDA and CDR2 SQIVND (reference sequence). DNA of the CDR3: TGTGCCAGTAGCCCGGACAGGGGGAACACTGAAGCTTTCTTT. It is translated as CASSPDRGNTEAFF.

The chain recombines TRBV28 with TRBJ2-3; 8 nucleotides align to TRBD1. J lost 9 bases, V lost 6 bases, and 11 bases had no gene match. The CDR3 sequence is 14 residues long. CDR1 and CDR2 (germline): MDHEN, SYDVKM. The CDR3 DNA is TGTGCCAGCAGCTCGGGACAGGCGTGGTGGACGCAGTATTTT. It is translated as CASSSGQAWWTQYF.

The V gene is TRBV13, the J gene TRBJ1-1; no clear D gene. The V gene's germline CDR1 is PRHDT and CDR2 FYEKMQ (reference sequence). Trimming stripped 2 bases from V and 11 bases from J, with 18 bases between. This CDR3 has 14 residues. DNA of the CDR3: TGTGCCAGCAGCTTATCTAATCTCGGGTTTTCGGCTTTCTTT. This translates into CASSLSNLGFSAFF.

The chain links TRBV6-5 to TRBJ1-4; D uncertain. The V end lost 2 bases, the J end lost 7 bases, and 11 bases lay between the germline ends. The CDR3 extends over 14 amino acids. Per the germline V gene, CDR1 is MNHEY and CDR2 is SVGAGI. The CDR3 spells CASSYGGSGEKLFF. CDR3 sequence (DNA): TGTGCCAGCAGTTACGGAGGGTCTGGTGAAAAACTGTTTTTT.

The chain employs TRBV5-4 and TRBJ2-7; 7 bases fit TRBD1. The CDR3 contains 15 residues. V dropped 4 bases and J dropped 7; count of bases not matched to a gene: 14. Germline CDR1 SGHNT, CDR2 YYREEE (reference sequence). CDR3 loop: CASSLTLQGFREQYF. CDR3 nucleotide sequence: TGTGCCAGCAGCCTCACCTTACAGGGGTTCAGAGAGCAGTACTTC. The full variable domain, completed using reference TRBV5-4 and TRBJ2-7, is ETGVTQSPTHLIKTRGQQVTLRCSSQSGHNTVSWYQQALGQGPQFIFQYYREEENGRGNFPPRFSGLQFPNYSSELNVNALELDDSALYLCASSLTLQGFREQYFGPGTRLTVT.

A remark on this clone: Other DNA sequences in the sample encode the same CDR3. This rearrangement joins TRBV5-1 to TRBJ1-6, with 8 positions matching TRBD1. In germline, CDR1 is SGHRS, CDR2 YFSETQ. Trimming at V came to 5 bases and at J to 6 bases, leaving 4 bases not matched to a gene. The CDR3 spans 14 residues. The CDR3: CASSDGQGNSPLHF. CDR3 coding DNA: TGCGCCAGCAGTGATGGACAGGGTAATTCACCCCTCCACTTT. Full variable domain (missing parts from reference TRBV5-1 and TRBJ1-6): KAGVTQTPRYLIKTRGQQVTLSCSPISGHRSVSWYQQTPGQGLQFLFEYFSETQRNKGNFPGRFSGRQFSNSRSEMNVSTLELGDSALYLCASSDGQGNSPLHFGNGTRLTVT.